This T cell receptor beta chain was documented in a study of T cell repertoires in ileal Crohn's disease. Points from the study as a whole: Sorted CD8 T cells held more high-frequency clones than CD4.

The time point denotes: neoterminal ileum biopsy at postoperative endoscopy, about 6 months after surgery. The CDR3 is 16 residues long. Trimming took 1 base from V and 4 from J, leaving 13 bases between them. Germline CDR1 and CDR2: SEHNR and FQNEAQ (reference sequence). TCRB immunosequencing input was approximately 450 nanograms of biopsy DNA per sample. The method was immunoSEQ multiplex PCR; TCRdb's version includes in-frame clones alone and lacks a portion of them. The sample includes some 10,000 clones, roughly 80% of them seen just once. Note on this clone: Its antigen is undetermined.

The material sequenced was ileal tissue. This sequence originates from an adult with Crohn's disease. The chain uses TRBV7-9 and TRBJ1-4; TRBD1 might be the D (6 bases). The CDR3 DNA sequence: TGTGCCAGCAGCTTAGGTGGGGGCAGAATTAATGAAAAACTGTTTTTT. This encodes CASSLGGGRINEKLFF.